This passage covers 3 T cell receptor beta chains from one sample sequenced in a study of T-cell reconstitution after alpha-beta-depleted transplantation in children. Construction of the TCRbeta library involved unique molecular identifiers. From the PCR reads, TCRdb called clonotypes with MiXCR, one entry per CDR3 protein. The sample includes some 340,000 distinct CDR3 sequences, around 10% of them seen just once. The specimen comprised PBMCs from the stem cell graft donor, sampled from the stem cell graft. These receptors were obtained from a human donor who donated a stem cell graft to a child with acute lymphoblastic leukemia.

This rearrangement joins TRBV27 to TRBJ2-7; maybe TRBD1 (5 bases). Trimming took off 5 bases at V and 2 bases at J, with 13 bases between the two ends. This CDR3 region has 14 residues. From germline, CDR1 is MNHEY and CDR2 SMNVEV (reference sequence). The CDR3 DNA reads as TGTGCCAGCAGTGTATATCAAGGGGCCTACGAGCAGTACTTC. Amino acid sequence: CASSVYQGAYEQYF.

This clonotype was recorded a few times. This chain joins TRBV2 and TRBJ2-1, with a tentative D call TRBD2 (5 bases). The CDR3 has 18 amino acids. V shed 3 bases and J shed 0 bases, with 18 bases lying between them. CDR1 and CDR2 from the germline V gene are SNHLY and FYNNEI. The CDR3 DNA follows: TGTGCCAGCAGTGACCTACCGGTCGGGATTAACTCCTACAATGAGCAGTTCTTC. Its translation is CASSDLPVGINSYNEQFF.

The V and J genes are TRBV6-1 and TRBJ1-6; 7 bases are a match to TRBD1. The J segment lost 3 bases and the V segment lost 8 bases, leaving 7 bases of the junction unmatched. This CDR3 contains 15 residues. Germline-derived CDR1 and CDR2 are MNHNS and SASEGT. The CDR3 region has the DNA TGTGCCAGCTATGCCAGACAGGGCTATAATTCACCCCTCCACTTT. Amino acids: CASYARQGYNSPLHF.